This T cell receptor beta chain was retrieved from a study of tumor-infiltrating lymphocytes in primary liver carcinoma. Study observations and caveats: Compared with tumor region pairs, tumor-adjacent and tumor-blood pairs overlapped less. Top-250-clone fractions were significantly higher in tumors than in blood (p = 0.039).

As for this clonotype: Its antigen remains unknown. Germline is not matched at one junction end, which may reflect a read error.

Co-extraction of both nucleic acids (RNA and DNA) used roughly 20-33 mg of unsorted bulk tissue. Every tumor specimen contained over 80% viable tumor cells. Germline loops: CDR1 SGHAT, CDR2 FQNNGV. The CDR3 is 17 amino acids. With around 490 ng total RNA as template and a constant-region primer, TCR beta cDNA was made. TCR beta libraries came from three nested multiplex PCR rounds using slightly modified ARM-PCR. The two initial PCR rounds, roughly 9 cycles each, used TRBV1-TRBV30 forward and C-beta reverse primers. TCRdb ran MiXCR on the multiplex PCR reads and lists one entry per CDR3 protein. The sample lists about 54,000 distinct CDR3 sequences, 70% to 75% occurring once.

The sequencing sample was made of liver tumor tissue from sampling region 2. The sample's subset: tumor region T2, inferior pole. The chain joins TRBV11-2 to TRBJ2-2; perhaps D is TRBD1 or TRBD2 (5 bases each). The source is a man aged 35-49 years with primary liver carcinoma and hepatitis B virus infection. This CDR3 is CASSLVRTYSGTGELFF. CDR3 nucleotide sequence: TGCGCCAGCAGCTTAGTTCGGACCTACTCAGGGACCGGGGAGCTGTTTTTC.